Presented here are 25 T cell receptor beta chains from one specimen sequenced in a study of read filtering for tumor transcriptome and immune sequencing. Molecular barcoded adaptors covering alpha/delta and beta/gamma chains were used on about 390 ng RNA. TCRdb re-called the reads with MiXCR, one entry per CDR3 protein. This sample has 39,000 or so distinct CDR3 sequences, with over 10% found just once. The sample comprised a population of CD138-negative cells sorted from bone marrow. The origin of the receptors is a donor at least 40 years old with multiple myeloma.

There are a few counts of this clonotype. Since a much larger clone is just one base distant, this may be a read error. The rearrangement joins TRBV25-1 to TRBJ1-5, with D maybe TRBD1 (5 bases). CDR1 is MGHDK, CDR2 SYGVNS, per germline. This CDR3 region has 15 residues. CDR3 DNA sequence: TGTGCCAGCGGTGAGAGCGGGGGTTGGGGTCAGCCCCAGCATTTT. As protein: CASGESGGWGQPQHF.

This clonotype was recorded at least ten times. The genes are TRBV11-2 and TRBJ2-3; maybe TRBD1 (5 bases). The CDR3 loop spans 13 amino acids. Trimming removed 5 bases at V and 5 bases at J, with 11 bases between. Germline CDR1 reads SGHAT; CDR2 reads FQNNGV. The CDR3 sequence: CASSDQGQDTQYF. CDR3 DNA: TGTGCCAGCAGCGACCAGGGTCAAGATACGCAGTATTTT.

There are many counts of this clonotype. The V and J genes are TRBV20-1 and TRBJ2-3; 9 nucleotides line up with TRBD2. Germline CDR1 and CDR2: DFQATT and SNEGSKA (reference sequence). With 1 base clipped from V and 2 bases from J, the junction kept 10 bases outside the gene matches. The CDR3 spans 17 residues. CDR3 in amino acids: CSARADLTSGSTDTQYF. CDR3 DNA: TGCAGTGCTAGAGCCGACCTGACTAGCGGCTCCACAGATACGCAGTATTTT.

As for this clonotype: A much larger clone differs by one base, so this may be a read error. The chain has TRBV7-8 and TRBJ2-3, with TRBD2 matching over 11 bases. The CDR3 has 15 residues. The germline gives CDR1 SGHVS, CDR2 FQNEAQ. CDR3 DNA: TGTGCCAGCAGCTTAGAAACTAGCGGGGGAGATACGCAGTGTTTT. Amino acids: CASSLETSGGDTQCF.

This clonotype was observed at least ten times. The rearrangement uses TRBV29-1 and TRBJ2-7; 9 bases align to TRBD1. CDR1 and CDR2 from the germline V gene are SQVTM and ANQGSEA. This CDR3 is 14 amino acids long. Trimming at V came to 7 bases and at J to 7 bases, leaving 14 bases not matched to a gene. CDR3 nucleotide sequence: TGCAGCGCCAAAGAACAGGGGGCGACGGGGGAGCAGTACTTC. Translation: CSAKEQGATGEQYF.

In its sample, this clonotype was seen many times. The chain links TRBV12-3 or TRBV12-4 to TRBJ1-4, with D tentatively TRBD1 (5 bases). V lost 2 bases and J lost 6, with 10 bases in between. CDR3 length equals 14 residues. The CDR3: CASSLRQGDEKLFF. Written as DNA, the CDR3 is TGTGCCAGCAGTTTAAGGCAGGGCGATGAAAAACTGTTTTTT.

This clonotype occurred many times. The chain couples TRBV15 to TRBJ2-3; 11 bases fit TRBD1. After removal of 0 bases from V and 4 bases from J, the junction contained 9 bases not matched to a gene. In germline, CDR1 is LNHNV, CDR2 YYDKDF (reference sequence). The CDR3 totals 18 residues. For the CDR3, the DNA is TGTGCCACCAGCAGAGATGTTGCTGGACAGGGGGCCGCAGATACGCAGTATTTT. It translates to CATSRDVAGQGAADTQYF.

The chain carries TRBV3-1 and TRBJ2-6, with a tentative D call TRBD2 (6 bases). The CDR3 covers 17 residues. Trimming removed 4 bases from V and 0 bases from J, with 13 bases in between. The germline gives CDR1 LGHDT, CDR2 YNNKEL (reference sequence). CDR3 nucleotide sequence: TGTGCCAGCAGCCTCGGGACTCCCCGCTCTGGGGCCAACGTCCTGACTTTC. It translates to CASSLGTPRSGANVLTF.

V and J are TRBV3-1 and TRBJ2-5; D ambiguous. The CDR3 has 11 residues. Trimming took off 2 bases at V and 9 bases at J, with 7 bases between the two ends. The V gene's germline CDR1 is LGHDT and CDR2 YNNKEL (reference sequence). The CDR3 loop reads CASSQWGAQYF. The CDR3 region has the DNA TGTGCCAGCAGCCAATGGGGTGCCCAGTACTTC.

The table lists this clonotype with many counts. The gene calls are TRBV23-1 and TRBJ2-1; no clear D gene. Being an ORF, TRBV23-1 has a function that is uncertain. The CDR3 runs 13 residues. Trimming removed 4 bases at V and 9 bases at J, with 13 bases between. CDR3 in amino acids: CASSPHVGFEQFF. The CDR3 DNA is TGCGCCAGCAGTCCTCACGTGGGCTTTGAGCAGTTCTTC.

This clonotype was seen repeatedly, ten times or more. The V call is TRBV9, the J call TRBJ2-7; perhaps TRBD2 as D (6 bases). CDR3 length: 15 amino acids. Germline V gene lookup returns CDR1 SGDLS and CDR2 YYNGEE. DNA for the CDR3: TGTGCCAGCAGCGTAGAGGTCGAGGGAGGACGGGACTCCCGAGTC. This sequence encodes CASSVEVEGGRDSRV.

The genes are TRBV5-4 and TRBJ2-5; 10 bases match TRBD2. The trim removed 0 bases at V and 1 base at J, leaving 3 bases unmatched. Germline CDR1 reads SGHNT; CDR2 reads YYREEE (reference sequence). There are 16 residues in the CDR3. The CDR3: CASSLGTSGTQETQYF. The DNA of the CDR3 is TGTGCCAGCAGCTTGGGGACTAGCGGAACCCAAGAGACCCAGTACTTC.

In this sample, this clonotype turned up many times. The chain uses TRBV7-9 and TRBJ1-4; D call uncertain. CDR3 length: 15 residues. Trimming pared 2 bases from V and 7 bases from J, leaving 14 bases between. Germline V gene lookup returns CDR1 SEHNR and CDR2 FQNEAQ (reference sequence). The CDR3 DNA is TGTGCCAGCAGCTTAAGCGACCAGGAGCCTGAAAAACTGTTTTTT. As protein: CASSLSDQEPEKLFF. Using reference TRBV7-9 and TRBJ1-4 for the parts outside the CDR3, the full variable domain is DTGVSQNPRHKITKRGQNVTFRCDPISEHNRLYWYRQTLGQGPEFLTYFQNEAQLEKSRLLSDRFSAERPKGSFSTLEIQRTEQGDSAMYLCASSLSDQEPEKLFFGSGTQLSVL.

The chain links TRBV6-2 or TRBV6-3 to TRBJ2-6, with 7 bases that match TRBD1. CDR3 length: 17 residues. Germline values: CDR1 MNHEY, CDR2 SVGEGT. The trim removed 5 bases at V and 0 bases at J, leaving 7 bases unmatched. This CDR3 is CASSPGTVFSGANVLTF. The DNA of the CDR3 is TGTGCCAGCAGTCCCGGGACAGTTTTCTCTGGGGCCAACGTCCTGACTTTC.

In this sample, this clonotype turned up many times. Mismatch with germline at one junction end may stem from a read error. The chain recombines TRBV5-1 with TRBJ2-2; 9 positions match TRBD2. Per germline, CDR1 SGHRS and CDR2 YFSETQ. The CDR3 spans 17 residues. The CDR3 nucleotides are TGTGCCAGCAGCTTGGCCGGAGCGGGAGGATGGACCGGGGAGCTGTTTTTT. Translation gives CASSLAGAGGWTGELFF.

The CDR3 region is CSARDYRGEAEPQHF. The CDR3 DNA is TGCAGTGCTAGAGACTACAGGGGCGAAGCGGAGCCCCAGCATTTT. The V gene is TRBV20-1, the J gene TRBJ1-5; the match to TRBD1 covers 7 bases. CDR1 and CDR2 (germline): DFQATT, SNEGSKA (reference sequence). The CDR3 has 15 amino acids. J gave up 8 bases and V 0 bases, and 10 bases lay outside the gene matches.

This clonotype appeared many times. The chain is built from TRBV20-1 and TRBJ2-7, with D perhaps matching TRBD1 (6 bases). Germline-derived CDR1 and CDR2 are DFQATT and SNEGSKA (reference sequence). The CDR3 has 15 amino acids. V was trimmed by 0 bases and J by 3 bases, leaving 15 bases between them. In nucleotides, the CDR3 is TGCAGTGCTAGAGATTTGACAGGAGGTAACTACGAGCAGTACTTC. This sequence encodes CSARDLTGGNYEQYF.

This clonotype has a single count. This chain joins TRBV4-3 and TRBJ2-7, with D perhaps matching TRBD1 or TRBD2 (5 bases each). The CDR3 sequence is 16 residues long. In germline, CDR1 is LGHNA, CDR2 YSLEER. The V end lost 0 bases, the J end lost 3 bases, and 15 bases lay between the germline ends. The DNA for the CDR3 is TGCGCCAGCAGCCAAGAGGGGACGGATTACCGCTACGAGCAGTACTTC. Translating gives CASSQEGTDYRYEQYF.

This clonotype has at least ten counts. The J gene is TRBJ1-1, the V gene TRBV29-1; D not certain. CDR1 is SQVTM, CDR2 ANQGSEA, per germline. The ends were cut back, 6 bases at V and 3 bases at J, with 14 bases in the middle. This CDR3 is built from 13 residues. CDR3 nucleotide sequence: TGCAGCGTCGGACGGGGAATTTACACTGAAGCTTTCTTT. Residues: CSVGRGIYTEAFF.

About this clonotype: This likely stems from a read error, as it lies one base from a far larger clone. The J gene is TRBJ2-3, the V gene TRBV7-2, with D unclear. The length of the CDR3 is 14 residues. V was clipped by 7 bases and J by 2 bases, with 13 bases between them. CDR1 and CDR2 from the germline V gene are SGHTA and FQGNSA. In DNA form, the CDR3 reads TGTGCCAGCAACCGGAACAGCTCCACAGATACGCAGTATTTT. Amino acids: CASNRNSSTDTQYF.

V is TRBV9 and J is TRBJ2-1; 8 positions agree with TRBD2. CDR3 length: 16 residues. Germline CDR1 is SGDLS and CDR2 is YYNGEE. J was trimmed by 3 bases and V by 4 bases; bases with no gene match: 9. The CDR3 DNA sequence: TGTGCCAGCAGCCCACGGTCAGCGGGAGACTACAATGAGCAGTTCTTC. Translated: CASSPRSAGDYNEQFF.

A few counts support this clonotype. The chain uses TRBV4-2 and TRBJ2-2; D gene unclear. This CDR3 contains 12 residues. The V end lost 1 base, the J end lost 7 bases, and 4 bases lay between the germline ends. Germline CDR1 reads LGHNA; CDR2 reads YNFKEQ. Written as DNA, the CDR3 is TGTGCCAGCAGCCAAGGAGACGGGGAGCTGTTTTTT. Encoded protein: CASSQGDGELFF.

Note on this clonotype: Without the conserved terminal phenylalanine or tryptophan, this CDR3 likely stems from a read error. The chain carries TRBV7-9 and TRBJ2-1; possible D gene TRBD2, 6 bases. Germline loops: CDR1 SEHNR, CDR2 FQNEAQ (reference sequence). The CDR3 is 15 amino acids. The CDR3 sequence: CTSSLWGTGDREQFS. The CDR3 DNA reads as TGTACCAGCAGCTTATGGGGGACGGGGGACCGCGAGCAGTTCTCC.

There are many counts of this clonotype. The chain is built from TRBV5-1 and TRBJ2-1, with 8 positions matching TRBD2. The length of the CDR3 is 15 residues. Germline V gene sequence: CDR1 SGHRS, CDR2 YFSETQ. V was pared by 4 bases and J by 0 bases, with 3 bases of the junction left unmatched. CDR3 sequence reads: CASSITSGSYNEQFF. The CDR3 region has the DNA TGCGCCAGCAGCATAACTAGCGGCTCCTACAATGAGCAGTTCTTC.

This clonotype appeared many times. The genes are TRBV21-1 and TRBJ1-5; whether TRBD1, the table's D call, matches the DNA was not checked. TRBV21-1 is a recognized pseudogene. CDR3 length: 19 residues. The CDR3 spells CASSKVGAVYTRTRQPQHF. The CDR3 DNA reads TGTGCCAGCAGCAAAGTGGGGGCAGTGTATACCCGGACGCGGCAGCCCCAGCATTTT.